The rows below give T cell receptor beta chains drawn from one sample of a study of shared clonotypes between healthy human individuals. Here immunoSEQ multiplex PCR was the method, and the copy in TCRdb shows in-frame clones only, minus some. This sample has about 1 million clones; 60% to 80% occur once, and the top ten carry approximately 1.5%. The material sequenced was memory CD4+ T cells sorted from blood. These receptor sequences come from a man between 18 and 35 years old in good health. Both conserved end residues are part of each CDR3. D genes are given only for firm matches. Some rows mark clone size as missing; the rest say once, few, many or name a class of expanded clone.

TRBJ2-1	NA	TRBD2	TRBV4-2	TGTGCCAGCAGCCCCCGTGAGGGAGGGATCAATGAGCAGTTCTTC	CASSPREGGINEQFF
TRBJ2-4	NA	NA	TRBV2	TGTGCCAGCAGTGCAAACAAAGTAGCCAAAAACATTCAGTACTTC	CASSANKVAKNIQYF
TRBJ1-1	NA	NA	TRBV7-2	TGTGCCAGCAGCTCCCCGGACCTGCGGACTGAAGCTTTCTTT	CASSSPDLRTEAFF
TRBJ2-7	NA	NA	TRBV6-6	TGTGCCACCGGAAACTCCTACGAGCAGTACTTC	CATGNSYEQYF
TRBJ2-3	NA	TRBD2	TRBV5-1	TGCGCCAGCGGACCACTAGCGGGGCGCACAGATACGCAGTATTTT	CASGPLAGRTDTQYF
TRBJ2-1	NA	NA	TRBV5-4	TGTGCCAGCAGCTCGGTAGGGGGCTCCTACAATGAGCAGTTCTTC	CASSSVGGSYNEQFF
TRBJ1-3	NA	NA	TRBV6-1	TGTGCCAGCAGTGAATTTTTAAGGTCCTACTCTGGAAACACCATATATTTT	CASSEFLRSYSGNTIYF
TRBJ2-1	NA	TRBD1	TRBV6-5	TGTGCCAGCAGTTCCCCCGGGACAGGGGACAATGAGCAGTTCTTC	CASSSPGTGDNEQFF
TRBJ1-4	NA	TRBD1	TRBV5-6	TGTGCCAGCAGCCTTGGGACAGGGAAAAATGAAAAACTGTTTTTT	CASSLGTGKNEKLFF
TRBJ2-1	few	TRBD2	TRBV5-1	TGCGCCAGCAGCGTTGGGACTAGCGGCGGCTCCTACAATGAGCAGTTCTTC	CASSVGTSGGSYNEQFF
TRBJ2-2	NA	TRBD2	TRBV2	TGTGCCAGCAGTCCAGCGGGAGTAAACACCGGGGAGCTGTTTTTT	CASSPAGVNTGELFF
TRBJ1-1	NA	NA	TRBV5-1	TGCGCCAGCATGAACGGACAGACAAACACTGAAGCTTTCTTT	CASMNGQTNTEAFF
TRBJ2-1	NA	TRBD2	TRBV14	TGTGCCAGCAGCCAAGTTGGGGCTAGCGGGAGCCCCGAGCAGTTCTTC	CASSQVGASGSPEQFF
TRBJ1-2	few	NA	TRBV5-1	TGCGCCAGCAGCTTGGCCCAGAGCTATGGCTACACCTTC	CASSLAQSYGYTF
TRBJ1-5	NA	NA	TRBV4-1	TGCGCCAGCAGCCAGGAGCCAGGGAATCAGCCCCAGCATTTT	CASSQEPGNQPQHF
TRBJ2-3	NA	NA	TRBV7-3	TGTGCCAGCAGCCAAGATTTTGGGTTAGATACGCAGTATTTT	CASSQDFGLDTQYF
TRBJ2-3	NA	NA	TRBV7-2	TGTGCCAGCAGCCCACTGCGCACAGATACGCAGTATTTT	CASSPLRTDTQYF
TRBJ2-5	few	NA	TRBV9	TGTGCCAGCAGCGTCGGACCGAGCGGAGAGACCCAGTACTTC	CASSVGPSGETQYF
TRBJ2-3	NA	TRBD1	TRBV30	TGTGCCTGGGGTGGTTTTGGACAGGGACTGACAGATACGCAGTATTTT	CAWGGFGQGLTDTQYF
TRBJ2-3	NA	TRBD2	TRBV30	TGTGCCTGGAGTGTTGCGGGAGGGCCCGCTGATACGCAGTATTTT	CAWSVAGGPADTQYF
TRBJ1-4	NA	NA	TRBV5-1	TGCGCCAGCAGCTTGGCCGACAGGCAAAATGAAAAACTGTTTTTT	CASSLADRQNEKLFF
TRBJ2-7	NA	TRBD2	TRBV18	TGTGCCAGCTCACCCGGGACTACCTCCTACGAGCAGTACTTC	CASSPGTTSYEQYF
TRBJ2-5	NA	NA	TRBV25-1	TGTGCCAGCAGTGAAGAGGGACGCCCGACCCAGTACTTC	CASSEEGRPTQYF
TRBJ2-7	NA	TRBD1	TRBV7-9	TGTGCCAGCAGCTTAGGAGGGTTCGACAGGGCCCACGAGCAGTACTTC	CASSLGGFDRAHEQYF
TRBJ1-5	few	TRBD1	TRBV19	TGTGCCAGTAGAACAGGGGAGAGCAATCAGCCCCAGCATTTT	CASRTGESNQPQHF
TRBJ1-5	NA	NA	TRBV6-5	TGTGCCAGCAGGGGAGGGGGTAATCAGCCCCAGCATTTT	CASRGGGNQPQHF
TRBJ2-4	NA	TRBD1	TRBV25-1	TGTGCCAGCAGTGATCGGGACAGCCCGGGGAACATTCAGTACTTC	CASSDRDSPGNIQYF
TRBJ1-2	NA	NA	TRBV7-3	TGTGCCAGCAGCTTACCCCATACCTTC	CASSLPHTF
TRBJ1-6	NA	NA	TRBV28	TGTGCCAGCAGTTTTAGTGTTGTTTCACCCCTCCACTTT	CASSFSVVSPLHF
TRBJ2-6	NA	NA	TRBV4-3	TGCGCCAGCAGCCAAGAGTGGGGCGTGGCTGGGGCCAACGTCCTGACTTTC	CASSQEWGVAGANVLTF
TRBJ1-1	NA	NA	TRBV21-1	TGTGCCAGCAGCATCCCCCCCGTTTTGGGGTCGGACACTGAAGCTTTCTTT	CASSIPPVLGSDTEAFF
TRBJ1-1	NA	NA	TRBV2	TGTGCCAGCACCCCGGAGTCAGGCATGAACACTGAAGCTTTCTTT	CASTPESGMNTEAFF
TRBJ2-5	NA	TRBD1	TRBV28	TGTGCCAGCAGTTTATCAGGGGGCGTGGAGACCCAGTACTTC	CASSLSGGVETQYF
TRBJ2-6	once	NA	TRBV15	TGTGCCACCAGCAGAGGATCGGTGTCTGGGGCCAACGTCCTGACTTTC	CATSRGSVSGANVLTF
TRBJ2-6	NA	TRBD1	TRBV7-2	TGTGCCAGCAGCCCGGACAGGATCTCTGGGGCCAACGTCCTGACTTTC	CASSPDRISGANVLTF
TRBJ1-1	once	NA	TRBV21-1	TGTGCCAGCAGCAAATCTGGGACCGGGTTTTGGCCTGAAGCTTTCTTT	CASSKSGTGFWPEAFF
TRBJ2-5	NA	NA	TRBV18	TGTGCCAGCTCACCAAACTCCCAAGAGACCCAGTACTTC	CASSPNSQETQYF
TRBJ1-4	NA	TRBD1	TRBV5-1	TGCGCCAGCAGCTTACAGGGGAGAACTAATGAAAAACTGTTTTTT	CASSLQGRTNEKLFF
TRBJ2-3	NA	TRBD1	TRBV25-1	TGTGCCAGCAGAGGGACAGGGGAGAGGGGTACGCAGTATTTT	CASRGTGERGTQYF
TRBJ2-7	NA	NA	TRBV5-1	TGCGCCAGCAGCTTGTCGGCAGGGACCTACGAGCAGTACTTC	CASSLSAGTYEQYF
TRBJ2-3	NA	NA	TRBV9	TGTGCCAGCAGCGAGGCCCTCAGCAAGGGCACAGATACGCAGTATTTT	CASSEALSKGTDTQYF
TRBJ2-7	NA	TRBD1	TRBV5-1	TGCGCCAGCAGCCCCGAGGACAGGGGCTCCTACGAGCAGTACTTC	CASSPEDRGSYEQYF
TRBJ1-4	NA	NA	TRBV10-3	TGTGCCATCAGGCGAACCGACAGGCCCTATGAAAAACTGTTTTTT	CAIRRTDRPYEKLFF
TRBJ2-3	NA	NA	TRBV6-5	TGTGCCAGCAGTCGGGTGGCAGATACGCAGTATTTT	CASSRVADTQYF
TRBJ1-6	NA	NA	TRBV13	TGTGCCAGCAGCTTTTTTCTCCGGGATTCACCCCTCCACTTT	CASSFFLRDSPLHF